This is a list of T cell receptor beta chains from one sample in a study of blood T cell repertoires in COVID-19. The repertoire was sequenced with immunoSEQ multiplex PCR; TCRdb's copy has only in-frame clones and lacks some. Among 65,000 to 80,000 clones listed, roughly 80% were seen once. Sequencing was performed on peripheral blood. The receptor source for this set is a human donor in a cohort sampled during active COVID-19. Each CDR3 is given with its conserved first and last residue. Fields, in order: V gene, J gene, D gene, clone size, CDR3 DNA, CDR3 protein. The D gene is left open where the match is weak. Clone size is shown for a subset of rows, as once, few, many or a class of expanded clone.

TRBV28,TRBJ2-1,TRBD1,.,TGTGCCAGCAGGATGGGACAGACCCACAATGAGCAGTTCTTC,CASRMGQTHNEQFF
TRBV5-8,TRBJ1-1,TRBD1,.,TGTGCCAGCAGCAACAGGGGTTCGGGTACTGAAGCTTTCTTT,CASSNRGSGTEAFF
TRBV2,TRBJ2-6,.,.,TGTGCCAGCAGTGCTACAGGGACTGGGGCCAACGTCCTGACTTTC,CASSATGTGANVLTF
TRBV2,TRBJ1-2,TRBD1,.,TGTGCCAGCAACCCCGGGACAGGGGTTTATGGCTACACCTTC,CASNPGTGVYGYTF
TRBV7-2,TRBJ2-7,.,.,TGTGCCAGCAGGAAAGGCTCGGGGAACTCTTTCTTCGAGCAGTACTTC,CASRKGSGNSFFEQYF
TRBV5-5,TRBJ2-7,.,.,TGTGCCAGCAGCTTGGGACTAGTTTACGAGCAGTACTTC,CASSLGLVYEQYF
TRBV5-1,TRBJ1-1,TRBD1,.,TGCGCCAGCAGCCGGCAGGGGGCCTTGAACACTGAAGCTTTCTTT,CASSRQGALNTEAFF
TRBV14,TRBJ1-3,.,.,TGTGCCAGCAGCCAAGATCTTCGGCAGGCGAACTCTGGAAACACCATATATTTT,CASSQDLRQANSGNTIYF
TRBV6-1,TRBJ1-5,.,.,TGTGCCAGCAGTGAAGCGAGGTTGGGGGGGGCTTATCAGCCCCAGCATTTT,CASSEARLGGAYQPQHF
TRBV6-2/TRBV6-3,TRBJ2-6,TRBD2,.,TGTGCCAGCAGTTATCAACTAGCGGGAGGGGGAGGACCCGAAGGGGCCAACGTCCTGACTTTC,CASSYQLAGGGGPEGANVLTF
TRBV18,TRBJ2-1,.,.,TGTGCCAGCTCACTCGCAGGGGTAAAGAATGAGCAGTTCTTC,CASSLAGVKNEQFF
TRBV5-4,TRBJ1-1,.,.,TGTGCCAGCAATGAAGGGGGGGTCATGAACACTGAAGCTTTCTTT,CASNEGGVMNTEAFF
TRBV11-2,TRBJ2-7,TRBD1,.,TGTGCCAGCAGCTTATACTCCCTCGCCGGGACAGGGGTGCGCGAGCAGTACTTC,CASSLYSLAGTGVREQYF
TRBV7-9,TRBJ2-1,.,.,TGTGCCAGCAGCCCTGGGGGACACATCCTCTCCTACAATGAGCAGTTCTTC,CASSPGGHILSYNEQFF
TRBV6-5,TRBJ1-1,.,.,TGTGCCAGCAGAAGTGATTCTCGGGTGAACACTGAAGCTTTCTTT,CASRSDSRVNTEAFF
TRBV5-1,TRBJ2-2,TRBD1,.,TGCGCCAGCAGCTCCGGGACAGGGGGCGGGGAGCTGTTTTTT,CASSSGTGGGELFF
TRBV4-1,TRBJ2-3,TRBD2,.,TGCGCCAGCAGCCCCGGGACTAGCGGGAGGGCCCGGGGTAAAGATACGCAGTATTTT,CASSPGTSGRARGKDTQYF
TRBV7-2,TRBJ1-6,TRBD1,.,TGTGCCAGCAGTTCTACCGGGACAGGGTGGAATTCACCCCTCCACTTT,CASSSTGTGWNSPLHF
TRBV7-2,TRBJ2-7,.,.,TGTGCCAGCAGCTTGGGCCGTATGAACGAGCAGTACTTC,CASSLGRMNEQYF
TRBV18,TRBJ2-7,TRBD1,few,TGTGCCAGCTCCCCCGGGACAGGGGGAACCTACGAGCAGTACTTC,CASSPGTGGTYEQYF
TRBV5-1,TRBJ1-6,TRBD1,.,TGCGCCAGCAGCGGGACAGATAATTCACCCCTCCACTTT,CASSGTDNSPLHF
TRBV10-3,TRBJ1-3,.,.,TGTGCCATCACCCAAGCAAACACCATATATTTT,CAITQANTIYF
TRBV6-6,TRBJ1-6,.,.,TGTGCCAGCAGCAGCGCCGTCGGCTCCTATAATTCACCCCTCCACTTT,CASSSAVGSYNSPLHF
TRBV5-1,TRBJ2-7,.,.,TGCGCCAGCAGCTTGGAAGGGGAAGGCTACGAGCAGTACTTC,CASSLEGEGYEQYF
TRBV20-1,TRBJ2-3,.,.,TGCAGTGCTAGTAAACTAGAACGCACAGATACGCAGTATTTT,CSASKLERTDTQYF
TRBV19,TRBJ2-7,TRBD2,.,TGTGCCAGTAGTATTGGGACTAGCGGGACCTACGAGCAGTACTTC,CASSIGTSGTYEQYF